This T cell receptor beta chain emerged from a study of T cell repertoires in cytomegalovirus infection. Trimming shortened V by 3 bases and J by 1 base, and 10 bases separated the two germline ends. CDR1 is SGHAT and CDR2 is FQDESV in the germline V gene (reference sequence). This CDR3 contains 14 residues. TCRdb reanalysed the reads using MiXCR and keeps one entry per CDR3 protein. The sample includes approximately 30,000 distinct CDR3 sequences, under 20% of them seen just once. This clonotype was observed at least ten times. Its antigen is as yet unknown. The input for sequencing was CD8+ T cells from cultured PBMCs, taken from culture after CMV antigen stimulation. The receptor's source is a human donor in good health (CMV status not recorded). Some clones in this sample may be carry-over from other donors' samples. The chain carries TRBV11-1 and TRBJ2-7; TRBD1 is a possible D gene (6 bases). The CDR3 loop reads CASSLGHQSYEQYF. Written as DNA, the CDR3 is TGTGCCAGCAGCTTGGGACACCAGTCCTACGAGCAGTACTTC.